The rows below give T cell receptor beta chains drawn from one sample of a study of response to subunit inactivated influenza vaccine. TCRdb re-analysed the RT-PCR reads in MiXCR, keeping a single row per CDR3 protein. The table records 430,000 or so distinct CDR3 sequences, about 10% of them present only once. The specimen was PBMCs from blood, collected roughly 48 days after vaccination. The receptors stem from a man between 45 and 60 years old who received an inactivated influenza vaccine. Both conserved end residues are part of each CDR3. Each record gives: D gene, clone size, J gene, V gene, CDR3 DNA, CDR3 protein. The D gene is left open where the match is weak. For some rows the clone size is stated as once, few or many, or as a class when expanded; others skip it.

d_call: -; clone_size: -; j_call: TRBJ2-3; v_call: TRBV12-3/TRBV12-4; cdr3_nt: TGTGCCAGCAGTTTTAAACAACCTAGCACAGATACGCAGTATTTT; cdr3_aa: CASSFKQPSTDTQYF
d_call: -; clone_size: few; j_call: TRBJ2-1; v_call: TRBV20-1; cdr3_nt: TGCAGTGCTGGGGGGGTTGGGACAGCCTACAATGAGCAGTTCTTC; cdr3_aa: CSAGGVGTAYNEQFF
d_call: TRBD1; clone_size: few; j_call: TRBJ2-1; v_call: TRBV28; cdr3_nt: TGTGCCAGCAGTTCTCTTGACAGGGCGGAGGCCCGGTACAATGAGCAGTTCTTC; cdr3_aa: CASSSLDRAEARYNEQFF
d_call: -; clone_size: few; j_call: TRBJ1-4; v_call: TRBV7-2; cdr3_nt: TGTGCCAGCAGCTTAGTCGGGGCCGAAAAACTGTTTTTT; cdr3_aa: CASSLVGAEKLFF
d_call: -; clone_size: -; j_call: TRBJ2-3; v_call: TRBV10-3; cdr3_nt: TGTGCCATCAGTTTAAGGGGGGGGACGAAATATAGCACAGATACGCAGTATTTT; cdr3_aa: CAISLRGGTKYSTDTQYF
d_call: TRBD1; clone_size: few; j_call: TRBJ1-2; v_call: TRBV7-8; cdr3_nt: TGTGCCAGCAGCCGGGGACAGGGGGACGACTATGGCTACACCTTC; cdr3_aa: CASSRGQGDDYGYTF
d_call: TRBD2; clone_size: few; j_call: TRBJ2-3; v_call: TRBV29-1; cdr3_nt: TGCAGCGTGGTCCTAGCGGGGGATACGCAGTATTTT; cdr3_aa: CSVVLAGDTQYF
d_call: -; clone_size: -; j_call: TRBJ2-7; v_call: TRBV21-1; cdr3_nt: TGTGCCAGCAGCAAAGATTATGCCTACGAGCAGTACTTC; cdr3_aa: CASSKDYAYEQYF
d_call: -; clone_size: many; j_call: TRBJ1-1; v_call: TRBV20-1; cdr3_nt: TGCAGTGCTAGAGTCGGGACCGCGAACACTGAAGCTTTCTTT; cdr3_aa: CSARVGTANTEAFF
d_call: -; clone_size: many; j_call: TRBJ1-4; v_call: TRBV5-1; cdr3_nt: TGCGCCAGCAGCTTGGAGACCGAGTCTGTTGGAAAACTGTTTTTT; cdr3_aa: CASSLETESVGKLFF
d_call: -; clone_size: few; j_call: TRBJ2-5; v_call: TRBV20-1; cdr3_nt: TGCAGTGCCCCCCGACTTGAGACCCAGTACTTC; cdr3_aa: CSAPRLETQYF
d_call: -; clone_size: few; j_call: TRBJ2-4; v_call: TRBV28; cdr3_nt: TGTGCCAGCAGTTTATCTGAATTCAGGGAGATAGCCAAAAACATTCAGTACTTC; cdr3_aa: CASSLSEFREIAKNIQYF
d_call: TRBD1; clone_size: many; j_call: TRBJ2-7; v_call: TRBV12-3/TRBV12-4; cdr3_nt: TGTGCCAGCAGCCCTACAGGGGAGTACGAGCAGTACTTC; cdr3_aa: CASSPTGEYEQYF
d_call: -; clone_size: -; j_call: TRBJ2-7; v_call: TRBV5-1; cdr3_nt: TGCGCCAGCAGCTTGGATCCTTGGGGCAGCTCCTACGAGCAGTACTTC; cdr3_aa: CASSLDPWGSSYEQYF
d_call: TRBD1; clone_size: -; j_call: TRBJ1-1; v_call: TRBV7-9; cdr3_nt: TGTGCCAGCGGCGATTGGGACAGAAACACTGAAGCTTTCTTT; cdr3_aa: CASGDWDRNTEAFF
d_call: TRBD2; clone_size: few; j_call: TRBJ2-3; v_call: TRBV28; cdr3_nt: TGTGCCAGCAGTTTACAGACCACATTCGTGGGACTAGCGGGGCGGTTTGATACGCAGTATTTT; cdr3_aa: CASSLQTTFVGLAGRFDTQYF
d_call: -; clone_size: few; j_call: TRBJ2-3; v_call: TRBV4-1; cdr3_nt: TGCGCCAGCAGCCAAGATAAGAACACCCGAGTGATGGCGCAGTATTTT; cdr3_aa: CASSQDKNTRVMAQYF
d_call: -; clone_size: -; j_call: TRBJ2-1; v_call: TRBV24-1; cdr3_nt: TGTGCCACCAGTGATTTAGGACCGGGCCGAGCTGAGCAGTTCTTC; cdr3_aa: CATSDLGPGRAEQFF
d_call: TRBD2; clone_size: many; j_call: TRBJ2-7; v_call: TRBV4-3; cdr3_nt: TGCGCCAGCAGCCAGGCCGGGACTAGCGGTTACGAGCAGTACTTC; cdr3_aa: CASSQAGTSGYEQYF
d_call: -; clone_size: many; j_call: TRBJ1-1; v_call: TRBV29-1; cdr3_nt: TGCAGCGTTGAACCCCGGGACTTGAACACTGAAGCTTTCTTT; cdr3_aa: CSVEPRDLNTEAFF
d_call: TRBD2; clone_size: -; j_call: TRBJ2-7; v_call: TRBV27; cdr3_nt: TGTGCCAGCAGAAGGACTAGCGAGACCTACGAGCAGTACTTC; cdr3_aa: CASRRTSETYEQYF
d_call: -; clone_size: few; j_call: TRBJ2-3; v_call: TRBV12-3/TRBV12-4; cdr3_nt: TGTGCCAGCAGTCCGGCAATCGGAGGGCGGGCAGATACGCAGTATTTT; cdr3_aa: CASSPAIGGRADTQYF
d_call: -; clone_size: -; j_call: TRBJ1-6; v_call: TRBV20-1; cdr3_nt: TGCAGTGCTAGAAAGGACAGCAATTCACCCCTCCACTTT; cdr3_aa: CSARKDSNSPLHF